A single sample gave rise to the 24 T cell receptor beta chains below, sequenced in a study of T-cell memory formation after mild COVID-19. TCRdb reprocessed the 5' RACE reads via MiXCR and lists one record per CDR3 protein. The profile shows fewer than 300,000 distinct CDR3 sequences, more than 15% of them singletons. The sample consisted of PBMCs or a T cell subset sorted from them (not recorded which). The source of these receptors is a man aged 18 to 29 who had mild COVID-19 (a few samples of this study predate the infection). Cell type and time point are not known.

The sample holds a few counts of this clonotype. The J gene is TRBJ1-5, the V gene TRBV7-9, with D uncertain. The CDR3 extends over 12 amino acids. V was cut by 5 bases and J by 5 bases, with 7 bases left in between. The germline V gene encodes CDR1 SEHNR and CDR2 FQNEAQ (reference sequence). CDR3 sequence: CASSPIHQPQHF. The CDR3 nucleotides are TGTGCCAGCAGCCCTATTCATCAGCCCCAGCATTTT.

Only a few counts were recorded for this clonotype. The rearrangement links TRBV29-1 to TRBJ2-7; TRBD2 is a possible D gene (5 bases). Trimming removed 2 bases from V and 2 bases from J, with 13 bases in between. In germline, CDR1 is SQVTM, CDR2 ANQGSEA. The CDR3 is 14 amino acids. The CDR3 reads CSVEIRDPTYEQYV. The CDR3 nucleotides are TGCAGCGTTGAAATCCGGGATCCTACCTACGAGCAGTACGTC.

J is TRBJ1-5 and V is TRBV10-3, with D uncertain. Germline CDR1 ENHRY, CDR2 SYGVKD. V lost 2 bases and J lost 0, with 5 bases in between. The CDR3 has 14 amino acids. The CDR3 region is CAISEENSNQPQHF. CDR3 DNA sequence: TGTGCCATCAGTGAGGAGAATAGCAATCAGCCCCAGCATTTT.

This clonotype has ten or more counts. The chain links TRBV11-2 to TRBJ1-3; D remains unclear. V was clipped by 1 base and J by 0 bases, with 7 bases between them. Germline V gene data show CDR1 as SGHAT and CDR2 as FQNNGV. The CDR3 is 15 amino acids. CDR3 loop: CASSLVQSSGNTIYF. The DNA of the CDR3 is TGTGCCAGCAGCTTAGTTCAGAGCTCTGGAAACACCATATATTTT.

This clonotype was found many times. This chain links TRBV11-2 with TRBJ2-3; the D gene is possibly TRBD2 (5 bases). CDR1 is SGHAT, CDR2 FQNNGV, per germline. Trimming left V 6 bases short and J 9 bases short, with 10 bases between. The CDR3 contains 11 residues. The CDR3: CASSLAGTQYF. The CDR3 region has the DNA TGTGCCAGCAGTCTAGCAGGCACGCAGTATTTT.

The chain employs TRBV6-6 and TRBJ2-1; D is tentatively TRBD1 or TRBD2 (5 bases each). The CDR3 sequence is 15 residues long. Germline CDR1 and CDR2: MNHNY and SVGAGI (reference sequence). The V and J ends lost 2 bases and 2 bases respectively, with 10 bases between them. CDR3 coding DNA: TGTGCCAGCAGTTACGGGACCTTGGCCTACAATGAGCAGTTCTTC. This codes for CASSYGTLAYNEQFF.

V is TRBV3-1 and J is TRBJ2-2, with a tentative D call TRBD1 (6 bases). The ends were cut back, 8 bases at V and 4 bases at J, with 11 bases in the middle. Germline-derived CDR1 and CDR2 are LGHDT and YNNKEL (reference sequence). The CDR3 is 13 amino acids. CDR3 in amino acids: CASLRGGTGELFF. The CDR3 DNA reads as TGTGCCAGCCTCAGGGGTGGCACCGGGGAGCTGTTTTTT.

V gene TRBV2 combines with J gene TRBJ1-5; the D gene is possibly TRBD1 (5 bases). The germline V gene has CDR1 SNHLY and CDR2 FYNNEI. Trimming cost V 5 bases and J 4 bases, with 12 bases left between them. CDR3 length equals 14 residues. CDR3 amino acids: CASSLDTPNQPQHF. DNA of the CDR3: TGTGCCAGCAGTCTGGACACACCAAATCAGCCCCAGCATTTT.

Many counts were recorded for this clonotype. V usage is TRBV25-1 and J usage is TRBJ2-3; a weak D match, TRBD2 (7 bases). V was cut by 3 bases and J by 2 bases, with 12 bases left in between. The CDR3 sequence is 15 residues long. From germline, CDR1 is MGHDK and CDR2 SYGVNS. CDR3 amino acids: CASSDGGQVTDTQYF. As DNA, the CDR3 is TGTGCCAGCAGTGACGGGGGGCAGGTCACAGATACGCAGTATTTT.

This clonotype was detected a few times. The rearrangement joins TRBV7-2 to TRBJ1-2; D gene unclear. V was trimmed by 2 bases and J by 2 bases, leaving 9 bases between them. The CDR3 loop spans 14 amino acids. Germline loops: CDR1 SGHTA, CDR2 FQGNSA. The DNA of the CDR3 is TGTGCCAGCAGCTTATCAGGACTAAACTATGGCTACACCTTC. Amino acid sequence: CASSLSGLNYGYTF.

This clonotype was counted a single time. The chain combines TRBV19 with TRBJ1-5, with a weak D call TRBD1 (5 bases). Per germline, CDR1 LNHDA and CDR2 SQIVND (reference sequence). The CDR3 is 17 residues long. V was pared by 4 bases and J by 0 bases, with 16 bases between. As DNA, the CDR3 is TGTGCCAGTAGTAACCCTGCCCGGACACCTAGCAATCAGCCCCAGCATTTT. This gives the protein CASSNPARTPSNQPQHF.

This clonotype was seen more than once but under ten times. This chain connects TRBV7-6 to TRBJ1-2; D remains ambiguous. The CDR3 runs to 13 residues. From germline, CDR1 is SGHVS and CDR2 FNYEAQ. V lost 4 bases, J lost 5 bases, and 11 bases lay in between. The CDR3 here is CASSSFVGYGYTF. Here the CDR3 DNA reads TGTGCCAGCAGCTCTTTCGTAGGGTATGGCTACACCTTC.

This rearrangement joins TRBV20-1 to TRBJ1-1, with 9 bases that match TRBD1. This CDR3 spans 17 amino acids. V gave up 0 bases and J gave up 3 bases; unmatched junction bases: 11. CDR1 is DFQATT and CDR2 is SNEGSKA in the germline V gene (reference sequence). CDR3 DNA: TGCAGTGCTAGAGATCAGCACAGGGGGCGAACTTACACTGAAGCTTTCTTT. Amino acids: CSARDQHRGRTYTEAFF.

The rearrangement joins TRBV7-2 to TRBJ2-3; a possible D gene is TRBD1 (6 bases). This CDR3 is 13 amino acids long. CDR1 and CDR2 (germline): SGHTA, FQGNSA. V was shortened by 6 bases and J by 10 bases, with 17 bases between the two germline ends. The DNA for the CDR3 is TGTGCCAGCAGAGAACAAAATGGGACACCGCAGTATTTT. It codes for CASREQNGTPQYF.

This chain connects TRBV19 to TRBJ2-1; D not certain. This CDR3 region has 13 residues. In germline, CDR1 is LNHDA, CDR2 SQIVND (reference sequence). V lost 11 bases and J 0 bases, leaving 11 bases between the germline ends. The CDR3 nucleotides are TGTGCCTCCGTAGGGTACTCCTACAATGAGCAGTTCTTC. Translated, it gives CASVGYSYNEQFF.

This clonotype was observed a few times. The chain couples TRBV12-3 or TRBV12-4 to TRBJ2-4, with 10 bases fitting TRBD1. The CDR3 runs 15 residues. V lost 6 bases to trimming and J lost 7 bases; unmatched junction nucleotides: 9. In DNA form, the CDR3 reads TGTGCCAGCAGCCTTGACAGGGGGCAGGCGAACATTCAGTACTTC. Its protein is CASSLDRGQANIQYF.

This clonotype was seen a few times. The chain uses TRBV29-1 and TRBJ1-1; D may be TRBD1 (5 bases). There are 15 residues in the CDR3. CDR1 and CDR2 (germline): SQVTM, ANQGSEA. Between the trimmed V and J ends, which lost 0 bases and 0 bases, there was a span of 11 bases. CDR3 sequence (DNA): TGCAGCGTTGAAGATCAATGGGGGATGAACACTGAAGCTTTCTTT. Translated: CSVEDQWGMNTEAFF. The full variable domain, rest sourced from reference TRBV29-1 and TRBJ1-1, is SAVISQKPSRDICQRGTSLTIQCQVDSQVTMMFWYRQQPGQSLTLIATANQGSEATYESGFVIDKFPISRPNLTFSTLTVSNMSPEDSSIYLCSVEDQWGMNTEAFFGQGTRLTVV.

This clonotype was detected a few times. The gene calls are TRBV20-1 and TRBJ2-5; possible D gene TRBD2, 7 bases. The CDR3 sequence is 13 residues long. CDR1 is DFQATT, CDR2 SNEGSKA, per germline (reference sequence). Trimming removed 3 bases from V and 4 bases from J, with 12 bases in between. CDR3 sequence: CSASGGGAETQYF. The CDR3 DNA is TGCAGTGCTAGTGGTGGGGGGGCAGAGACCCAGTACTTC.

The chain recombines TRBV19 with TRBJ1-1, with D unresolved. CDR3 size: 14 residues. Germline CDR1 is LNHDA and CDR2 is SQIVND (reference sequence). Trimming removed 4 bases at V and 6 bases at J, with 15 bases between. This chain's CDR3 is CASSTPFNNAEAFF. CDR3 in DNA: TGTGCCAGTAGTACCCCCTTCAACAACGCTGAAGCTTTCTTT.

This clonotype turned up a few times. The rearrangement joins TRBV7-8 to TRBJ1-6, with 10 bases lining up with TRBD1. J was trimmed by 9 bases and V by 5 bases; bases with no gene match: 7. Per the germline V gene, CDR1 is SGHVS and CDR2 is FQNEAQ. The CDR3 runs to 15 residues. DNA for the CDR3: TGTGCCAGCAGCACGGACAGGGGGGTCGCTTCACCCCTCCACTTT. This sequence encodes CASSTDRGVASPLHF.

The CDR3 region is CASRLQGALRTDTQYF. CDR3 nucleotide sequence: TGTGCCAGCAGGTTACAGGGGGCATTGAGGACAGATACGCAGTATTTT. The chain combines TRBV2 with TRBJ2-3, with 9 bases that match TRBD1. The trim removed 6 bases at V and 3 bases at J, leaving 10 bases unmatched. The CDR3 extends over 16 amino acids. CDR1 is SNHLY and CDR2 is FYNNEI in the germline V gene.

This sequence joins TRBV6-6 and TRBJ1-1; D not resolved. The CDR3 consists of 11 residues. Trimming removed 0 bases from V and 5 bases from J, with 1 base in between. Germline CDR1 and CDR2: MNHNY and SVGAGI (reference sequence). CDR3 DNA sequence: TGTGCCAGCAGTTACTCGACTGAAGCTTTCTTT. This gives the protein CASSYSTEAFF.

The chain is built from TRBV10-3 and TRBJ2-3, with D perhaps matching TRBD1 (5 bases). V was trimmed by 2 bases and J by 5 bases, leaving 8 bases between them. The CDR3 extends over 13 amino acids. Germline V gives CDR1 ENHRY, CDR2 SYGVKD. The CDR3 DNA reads TGTGCCATCAGTGAGGCGCAGGGAGATACGCAGTATTTT. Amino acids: CAISEAQGDTQYF.

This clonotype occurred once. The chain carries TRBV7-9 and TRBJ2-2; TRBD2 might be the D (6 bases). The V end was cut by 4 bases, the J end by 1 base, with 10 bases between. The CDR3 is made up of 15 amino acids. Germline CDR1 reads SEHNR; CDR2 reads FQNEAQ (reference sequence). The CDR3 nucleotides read TGTGCCAGCAGCTCCGTGGGGGGGAACACCGGGGAGCTGTTTTTT. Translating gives CASSSVGGNTGELFF.